What follows are 21 T cell receptor beta chains derived from one specimen sequenced in a study of blood T cell repertoires in COVID-19. Profiling relied on immunoSEQ multiplex PCR, and the TCRdb table lists in-frame clones only, not all of them. The table lists some 200,000 clones, under 85% of them singletons. Sequencing input: peripheral blood. The receptor set was obtained from a woman aged 25 to 39 with COVID-19, enrolled during active disease.

This clone appeared a few times. The chain recombines TRBV11-2 with TRBJ1-4; D might be TRBD1 (6 bases). V lost 5 bases, J lost 2 bases, and 12 bases lay in between. This CDR3 has 15 amino acids. Germline values: CDR1 SGHAT, CDR2 FQNNGV. The DNA of the CDR3 is TGTGCCAGCAGCCCTCAGGGGTTTACTAATGAAAAACTGTTTTTT. Residues: CASSPQGFTNEKLFF.

The chain employs TRBV6-5 and TRBJ1-6; 8 nucleotides agree with TRBD1. V shed 4 bases and J 7 bases; nucleotides not matched to a gene: 6. The CDR3 loop spans 15 amino acids. Germline CDR1 is MNHEY and CDR2 is SVGAGI. CDR3 sequence: CASSFGQGPNSPLHF. In DNA, the CDR3 is TGTGCCAGCAGTTTCGGACAGGGACCAAATTCACCCCTCCACTTT.

The V gene is TRBV28, the J gene TRBJ1-2, with D hard to call. The CDR3 is made up of 17 amino acids. V gave up 4 bases and J gave up 0 bases, with 18 bases separating them. Germline V CDR1 and CDR2: MDHEN, SYDVKM. CDR3 amino acids: CASSYIPMSTPNYGYTF. The CDR3 DNA is TGTGCCAGCAGTTATATCCCAATGTCAACTCCTAACTATGGCTACACCTTC.

The V call is TRBV7-2, the J call TRBJ2-1, with 10 bases that match TRBD2. J was trimmed by 6 bases and V by 1 base; bases with no gene match: 6. The CDR3 has 16 amino acids. Germline loops: CDR1 SGHTA, CDR2 FQGNSA. The chain's CDR3 is CASSLELAGAGNEQFF. CDR3 nucleotide sequence: TGTGCCAGCAGCTTAGAGCTAGCGGGAGCGGGCAATGAGCAGTTCTTC. Full variable domain (outside the CDR3, taken from reference TRBV7-2 and TRBJ2-1): GAGVSQSPSNKVTEKGKDVELRCDPISGHTALYWYRQSLGQGLEFLIYFQGNSAPDKSGLPSDRFSAERTGGSVSTLTIQRTQQEDSAVYLCASSLELAGAGNEQFFGPGTRLTVL.

This CDR3 reads CASRKAGLPYNEQFF. As DNA, the CDR3 is TGTGCCAGCAGGAAAGCGGGACTACCCTACAATGAGCAGTTCTTC. This chain joins TRBV7-2 and TRBJ2-1; 7 bases line up with TRBD2. The CDR3 contains 15 residues. With 6 bases clipped from V and 2 bases from J, the junction kept 7 bases outside the gene matches. Germline-derived CDR1 and CDR2 are SGHTA and FQGNSA.

The chain employs TRBV27 and TRBJ2-2; 11 bases align to TRBD2. Trimming took 6 bases from V and 6 from J; bases not matched to a gene: 15. The CDR3 is 18 residues long. Germline V CDR1 and CDR2: MNHEY, SMNVEV (reference sequence). The chain's CDR3 is CASSTSGSGYVGPGELFF. The CDR3 coding sequence is TGTGCCAGCAGCACTAGCGGGAGCGGTTACGTTGGGCCCGGGGAGCTGTTTTTT.

The V gene is TRBV12-3 or TRBV12-4, the J gene TRBJ1-1; D not certain. V was pared by 5 bases and J by 11 bases, with 12 bases between. The CDR3 runs 11 residues. CDR3 DNA: TGTGCCAGCAGTCAAGGACTCGAGGCTTTCTTT. Encoded protein: CASSQGLEAFF.

V and J are TRBV7-9 and TRBJ1-2; tentatively, D is TRBD1 (5 bases). CDR3 size: 14 residues. Per germline, CDR1 SEHNR and CDR2 FQNEAQ (reference sequence). The V end lost 1 base, the J end lost 2 bases, and 8 bases lay between the germline ends. This CDR3 is CASSLDGGNYGYTF. CDR3 nucleotides: TGTGCCAGCAGCTTAGACGGGGGGAACTATGGCTACACCTTC.

This chain connects TRBV7-2 to TRBJ2-6, with D unclear. V was clipped by 4 bases and J by 0 bases, with 7 bases between them. Germline-derived CDR1 and CDR2 are SGHTA and FQGNSA. The CDR3 totals 15 residues. For the CDR3, the DNA is TGTGCCAGCAGCTCAATGAGCTCTGGGGCCAACGTCCTGACTTTC. Translation: CASSSMSSGANVLTF.

V and J are TRBV6-5 and TRBJ1-1; D is undetermined. CDR3 length: 15 amino acids. Germline V lookup: CDR1 MNHEY, CDR2 SVGAGI. Trimming shortened V by 0 bases and J by 4 bases, and 12 bases separated the two germline ends. The CDR3 DNA reads as TGTGCCAGCAGTTACTCGATCCAGGTTCGCACTGAAGCTTTCTTT. It is translated as CASSYSIQVRTEAFF.

This sequence joins TRBV29-1 and TRBJ2-7, with D possibly being TRBD1 (6 bases). There are 15 residues in the CDR3. With 0 bases removed from V and 4 bases from J, the gap between germline ends came to 16 bases. Germline V gene lookup returns CDR1 SQVTM and CDR2 ANQGSEA. As DNA, the CDR3 is TGCAGCGTTGAAGATCAGCAGGGGCCCCTATACGAGCAGTACTTC. Translation gives CSVEDQQGPLYEQYF.

This chain connects TRBV10-3 to TRBJ2-2; 7 nucleotides align to TRBD2. Germline loops: CDR1 ENHRY, CDR2 SYGVKD. The CDR3 runs to 15 residues. J lost 6 bases, V lost 7 bases, and 11 bases had no gene match. The chain's CDR3 is CAIKNAGASAGELFF. The CDR3 DNA follows: TGTGCCATCAAAAATGCGGGAGCCTCGGCCGGGGAGCTGTTTTTT.

The chain links TRBV7-9 to TRBJ1-6, with D hard to call. V lost 5 bases, J lost 8 bases, and 13 bases lay in between. The CDR3 is 14 residues long. Germline V CDR1 and CDR2: SEHNR, FQNEAQ (reference sequence). This chain's CDR3 is CASSPGSRDSPLHF. The DNA of the CDR3 is TGTGCCAGCAGCCCGGGGAGTAGGGATTCACCCCTCCACTTT.

The chain uses TRBV5-1 and TRBJ2-5, with TRBD1 matching 8 bases. CDR1 SGHRS and CDR2 YFSETQ come from the germline V gene. The trim removed 0 bases at V and 5 bases at J, leaving 9 bases unmatched. There are 16 residues in the CDR3. For the CDR3, the DNA is TGCGCCAGCAGCTTGGAAGGGACAGGCTCGGCGGAGACCCAGTACTTC. This gives the protein CASSLEGTGSAETQYF.

V and J are TRBV3-1 (or the pseudogene TRBV3-2) and TRBJ2-7; 9 nucleotides match TRBD2. Germline V gene sequence: CDR1 LGHDT, CDR2 YNNKEL (reference sequence). Trimming took 1 base from V and 7 from J; bases not matched to a gene: 11. This CDR3 comprises 16 residues. As DNA, the CDR3 is TGTGCCAGCAGCCAAGCGGCCAGCGGGGGGTTCTGTGAGCAGTACTTC. It is translated as CASSQAASGGFCEQYF.

The chain recombines TRBV6-5 with TRBJ1-2; unclear D gene. V gave up 6 bases and J gave up 2 bases, with 16 bases separating them. This CDR3 is 15 amino acids long. Looked up from germline, CDR1 is MNHEY and CDR2 is SVGAGI. The DNA for the CDR3 is TGTGCCAGCAGAATCGACTTATTCTCAAACTATGGCTACACCTTC. Translating gives CASRIDLFSNYGYTF.

V gene TRBV18 combines with J gene TRBJ1-3; no definite D call. V was cut by 1 base and J by 0 bases, with 7 bases left in between. The CDR3 length is 15 residues. Looked up from germline, CDR1 is KGHSH and CDR2 is LQKENI. The CDR3 DNA is TGTGCCAGCTCACCACTACCCAGCTCTGGAAACACCATATATTTT. Amino acids: CASSPLPSSGNTIYF.

The rearrangement links TRBV3-1 (or the pseudogene TRBV3-2) to TRBJ2-5; TRBD1 is a possible D gene (7 bases). CDR3 length: 15 amino acids. Between the trimmed V and J ends, which lost 3 bases and 5 bases, there was a span of 16 bases. Germline CDR1 and CDR2: LGHDT and YNNKEL (reference sequence). CDR3 in amino acids: CASSQNRGGEETQYF. The CDR3 DNA is TGTGCCAGCAGCCAGAACAGGGGCGGGGAGGAGACCCAGTACTTC.

The gene calls are TRBV5-1 and TRBJ2-2; no clear D. Germline assignment: CDR1 SGHRS and CDR2 YFSETQ. The CDR3 sequence is 15 residues long. V was clipped by 0 bases and J by 1 base, with 7 bases between them. The chain's CDR3 is CASSLDPVNTGELFF. CDR3 in DNA: TGCGCCAGCAGCTTGGACCCAGTGAACACCGGGGAGCTGTTTTTT.

The rearrangement joins TRBV14 to TRBJ2-1; 10 positions agree with TRBD2. The CDR3 has 15 residues. Germline V CDR1 and CDR2: SGHDN, FVKESK. V trimming: 4 bases; J trimming: 6 bases; junction bases outside the gene matches: 6. The CDR3 DNA reads TGTGCCAGCAGCCCTCAGCGGGGGGGCCTCAATGAGCAGTTCTTC. Translation gives CASSPQRGGLNEQFF.

This clone has only one observation. This chain connects TRBV27 to TRBJ2-1, with 7 bases identical to TRBD1. CDR3 length: 13 residues. V dropped 5 bases and J dropped 9; count of bases not matched to a gene: 7. The germline V gene has CDR1 MNHEY and CDR2 SMNVEV (reference sequence). The CDR3 DNA reads TGTGCCAGCAGTCTCATACAGGGGATTGAGCAGTTCTTC. Protein product: CASSLIQGIEQFF.